This TCR beta chain was sequenced for a study of shared clonotypes between healthy human individuals. Study context: The cohort comprised a couple of women and a few men. Their ages spanned 18 to 49 years.

The V gene lost 5 bases and the J gene lost 0 bases, with 7 bases spanning the gap. Germline V gene lookup returns CDR1 SQVTM and CDR2 ANQGSEA. The CDR3 has 13 residues. CCR7-negative CD45RA+ TemRA cells were combined with CD45RO+ cells to form CD8 memory. Running of the assay took place at deep level. As originally analysed: With immunoSEQ giving junction-only sequences and no quality scores, filtering differed. Assay used: immunoSEQ multiplex PCR; TCRdb lists only in-frame clones, some missing. The DNA was the basis for D and trimming; V, J and clone size are from that table. In the table there are 400,000 or so clones, around 96% of which are singletons.

The clonotype originates from a young man in good health. The rearrangement uses TRBV29-1 and TRBJ2-2; D is uncertain. Sequencing input: memory CD8+ T cells sorted from blood. The subset is: CD45RO+ cells pooled with CCR7-negative TemRA cells. CDR3 residues: CSVRVSNTGELFF. As DNA, the CDR3 is TGCAGCGTTAGGGTATCGAACACCGGGGAGCTGTTTTTT.